The sequence of this T cell receptor (beta chain) was determined in a study of blood T cell repertoires in COVID-19. This CDR3 has 13 amino acids. V was clipped by 7 bases and J by 2 bases; unmatched bases: 4. Germline-derived CDR1 and CDR2 are SGHRS and YFSETQ. Sequencing was performed with immunoSEQ multiplex PCR; in TCRdb, only in-frame clones are kept and a portion is missing. The repertoire holds roughly 210,000 clones, with around 84% as singletons. The V and J genes are TRBV5-1 and TRBJ2-5, with TRBD2 matching over 8 bases. Sequenced material: peripheral blood. This receptor was obtained from a woman older than 75 with COVID-19, enrolled during active disease. CDR3 sequence reads: CASYGGGQETQYF. The CDR3 DNA is TGCGCCAGCTATGGCGGGGGGCAAGAGACCCAGTACTTC.